A single sample is the source of the 5 T cell receptor beta chains below, sequenced in a study of blood T cell repertoires in COVID-19. Using immunoSEQ multiplex PCR, the repertoire was profiled, and TCRdb retains in-frame clones only, with some absent. The sample lists about 65,000 clones, about 82% occurring once. The sample taken for sequencing was peripheral blood. The receptor set was obtained from a human donor in a cohort sampled during active COVID-19.

The chain couples TRBV5-1 to TRBJ2-7, with 10 positions matching TRBD2. The CDR3 loop spans 16 amino acids. J lost 3 bases, V lost 4 bases, and 10 bases had no gene match. The germline V gene has CDR1 SGHRS and CDR2 YFSETQ. CDR3 sequence (DNA): TGCGCCAGCAGCCCAAGCGGGGGGGGCACCGTCTACGAGCAGTACTTC. Amino acids: CASSPSGGGTVYEQYF. Full variable domain (outside the CDR3, taken from reference TRBV5-1 and TRBJ2-7): KAGVTQTPRYLIKTRGQQVTLSCSPISGHRSVSWYQQTPGQGLQFLFEYFSETQRNKGNFPGRFSGRQFSNSRSEMNVSTLELGDSALYLCASSPSGGGTVYEQYFGPGTRLTVT.

This clone has just one count. This rearrangement joins TRBV6-5 to TRBJ2-3; perhaps TRBD2 as D (6 bases). V lost 4 bases to trimming and J lost 2 bases, with 10 bases between them. The germline gives CDR1 MNHEY, CDR2 SVGAGI. The CDR3 spans 14 residues. CDR3 region: CASSWRAFTDTQYF. CDR3 DNA: TGTGCCAGCAGTTGGAGGGCTTTCACAGATACGCAGTATTTT.

The rearrangement links TRBV28 to TRBJ2-3, with D hard to call. With 5 bases removed from V and 0 bases from J, the gap between germline ends came to 6 bases. Germline loops: CDR1 MDHEN, CDR2 SYDVKM. This CDR3 comprises 13 residues. CDR3 loop: CASSLRSTDTQYF. The CDR3 region has the DNA TGTGCCAGCAGTCTGAGGAGCACAGATACGCAGTATTTT.

V and J are TRBV5-4 and TRBJ2-3, with 13 bases lining up with TRBD2. Trimming took 3 bases from V and 3 from J; bases not matched to a gene: 13. Germline V lookup: CDR1 SGHNT, CDR2 YYREEE (reference sequence). The CDR3 contains 19 residues. CDR3 sequence reads: CASSSRLLAGGPGTDTQYF. CDR3 bases: TGTGCCAGCAGCTCCCGGTTACTAGCGGGGGGGCCCGGGACAGATACGCAGTATTTT.

The genes are TRBV19 and TRBJ2-1; a possible D gene is TRBD1 (6 bases). CDR3 size: 15 residues. Germline V CDR1 and CDR2: LNHDA, SQIVND (reference sequence). V dropped 7 bases and J dropped 7 bases, with 20 bases sitting between them. The CDR3 nucleotides read TGTGCCAGTACACGACCGGGGCAGGGGAAGAATGAGCAGTTCTTC. This encodes CASTRPGQGKNEQFF.